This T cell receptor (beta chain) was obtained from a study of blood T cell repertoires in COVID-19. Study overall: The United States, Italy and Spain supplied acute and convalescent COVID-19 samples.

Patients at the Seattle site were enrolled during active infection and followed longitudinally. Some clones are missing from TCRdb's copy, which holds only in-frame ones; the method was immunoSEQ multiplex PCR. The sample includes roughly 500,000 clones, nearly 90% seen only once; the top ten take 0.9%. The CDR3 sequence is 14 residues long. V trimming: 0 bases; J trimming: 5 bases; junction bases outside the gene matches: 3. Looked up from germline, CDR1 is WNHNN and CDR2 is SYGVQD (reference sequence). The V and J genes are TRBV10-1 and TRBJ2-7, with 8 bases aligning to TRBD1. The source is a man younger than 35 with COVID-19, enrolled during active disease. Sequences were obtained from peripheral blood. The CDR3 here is CASSESTGANEQYF. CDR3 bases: TGCGCCAGCAGTGAGTCGACAGGGGCCAACGAGCAGTACTTC.